The sequence of this TCR beta chain was determined in a study of blood T cell repertoires in COVID-19. Study summary: COVID-19 samples collected from the United States, Italy and Spain covered acute and convalescent phases. T cells, B-cell-depleted T cells, or PBMCs supplied cDNA or gDNA.

Seattle researchers signed up patients amid active infection and tracked them longitudinally. This CDR3 is 14 amino acids long. Germline V gene sequence: CDR1 MNHEY, CDR2 SVGAGI. The V segment lost 6 bases and the J segment 1 base; nucleotides outside the gene matches: 4. This clone was found once. Sequencing used immunoSEQ multiplex PCR; TCRdb keeps in-frame clones, though not all of them. The table shows roughly 200,000 clones, with around 94% occurring only once. The chain is built from TRBV6-5 and TRBJ2-5; 8 positions match TRBD1. The specimen was peripheral blood. This receptor was identified in a man under 40 with COVID-19, enrolled during active disease. CDR3 protein: CASRDRAFQETQYF. The DNA of the CDR3 is TGTGCCAGCAGGGACAGGGCCTTCCAAGAGACCCAGTACTTC.